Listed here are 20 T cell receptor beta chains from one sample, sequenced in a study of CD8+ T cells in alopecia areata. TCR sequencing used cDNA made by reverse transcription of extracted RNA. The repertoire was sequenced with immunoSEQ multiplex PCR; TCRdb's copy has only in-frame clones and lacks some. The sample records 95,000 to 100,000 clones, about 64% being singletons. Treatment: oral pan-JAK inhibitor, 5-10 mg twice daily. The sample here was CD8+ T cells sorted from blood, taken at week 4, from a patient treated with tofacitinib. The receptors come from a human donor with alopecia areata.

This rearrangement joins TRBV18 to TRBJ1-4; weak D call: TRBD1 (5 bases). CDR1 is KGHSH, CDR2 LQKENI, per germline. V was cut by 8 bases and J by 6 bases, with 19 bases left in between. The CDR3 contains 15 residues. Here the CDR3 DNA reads TGTGCCAGCACCTCCGGGACCGTGGACGATGAAAAACTGTTTTTT. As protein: CASTSGTVDDEKLFF.

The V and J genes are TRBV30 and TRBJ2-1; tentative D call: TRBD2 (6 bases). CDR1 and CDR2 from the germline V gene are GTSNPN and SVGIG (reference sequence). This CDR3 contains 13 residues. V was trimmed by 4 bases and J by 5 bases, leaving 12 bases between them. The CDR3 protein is CAWTPGEHNEQFF. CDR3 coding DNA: TGTGCCTGGACCCCGGGGGAGCACAATGAGCAGTTCTTC.

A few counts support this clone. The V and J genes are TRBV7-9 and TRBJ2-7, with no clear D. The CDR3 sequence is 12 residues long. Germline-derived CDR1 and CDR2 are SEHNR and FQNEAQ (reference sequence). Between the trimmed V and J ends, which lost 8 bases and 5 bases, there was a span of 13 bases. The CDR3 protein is CASQLTRDEQYF. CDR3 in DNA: TGTGCCAGCCAACTCACCCGGGACGAGCAGTACTTC.

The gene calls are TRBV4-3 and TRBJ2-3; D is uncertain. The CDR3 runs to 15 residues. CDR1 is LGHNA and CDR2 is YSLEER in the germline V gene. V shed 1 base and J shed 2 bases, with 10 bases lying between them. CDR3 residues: CASSQGTYLTDTQYF. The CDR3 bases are TGCGCCAGCAGCCAAGGGACCTACCTCACAGATACGCAGTATTTT.

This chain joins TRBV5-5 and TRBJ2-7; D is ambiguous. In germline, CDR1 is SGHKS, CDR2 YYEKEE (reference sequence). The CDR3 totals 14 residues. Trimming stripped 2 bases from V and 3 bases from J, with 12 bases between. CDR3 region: CASSFTQRSYEQYF. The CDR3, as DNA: TGTGCCAGCAGCTTCACGCAACGGAGCTACGAGCAGTACTTC.

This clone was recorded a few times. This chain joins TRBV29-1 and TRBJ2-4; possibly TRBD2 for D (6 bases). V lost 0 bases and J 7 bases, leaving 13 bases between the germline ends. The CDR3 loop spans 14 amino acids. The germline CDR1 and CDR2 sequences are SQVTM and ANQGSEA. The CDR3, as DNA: TGCAGCGTTGAAGATCACGGGGACTCGAACATTCAGTACTTC. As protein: CSVEDHGDSNIQYF.

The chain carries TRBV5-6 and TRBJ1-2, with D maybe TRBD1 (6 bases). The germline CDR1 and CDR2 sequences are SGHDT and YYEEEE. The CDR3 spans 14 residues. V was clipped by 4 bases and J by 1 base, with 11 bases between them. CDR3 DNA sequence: TGTGCCAGCAGCCTGGGACACCTTAACTATGGCTACACCTTC. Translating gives CASSLGHLNYGYTF.

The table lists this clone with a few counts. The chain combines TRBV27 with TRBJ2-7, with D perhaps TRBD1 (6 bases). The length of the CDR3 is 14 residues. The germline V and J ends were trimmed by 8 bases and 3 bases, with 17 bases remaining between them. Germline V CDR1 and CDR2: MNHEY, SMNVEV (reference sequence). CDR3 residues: CASSFVAGVYEQYF. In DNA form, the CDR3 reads TGTGCCAGCTCTTTTGTGGCAGGGGTCTACGAGCAGTACTTC.

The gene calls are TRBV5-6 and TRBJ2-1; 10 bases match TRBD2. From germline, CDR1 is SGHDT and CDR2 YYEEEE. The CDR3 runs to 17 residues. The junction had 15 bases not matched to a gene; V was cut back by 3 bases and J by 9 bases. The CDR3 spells CASSSAPLSGRALEQFF. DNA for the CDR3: TGTGCCAGCAGCTCGGCCCCATTAAGCGGGAGGGCCCTTGAGCAGTTCTTC.

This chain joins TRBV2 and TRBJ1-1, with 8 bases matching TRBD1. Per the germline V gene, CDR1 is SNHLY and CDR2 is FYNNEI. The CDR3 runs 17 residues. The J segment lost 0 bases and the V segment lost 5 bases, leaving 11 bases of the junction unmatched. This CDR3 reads CASSRREAGGLNTEAFF. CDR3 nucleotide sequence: TGTGCCAGCAGTAGGCGGGAGGCAGGGGGCCTGAACACTGAAGCTTTCTTT.

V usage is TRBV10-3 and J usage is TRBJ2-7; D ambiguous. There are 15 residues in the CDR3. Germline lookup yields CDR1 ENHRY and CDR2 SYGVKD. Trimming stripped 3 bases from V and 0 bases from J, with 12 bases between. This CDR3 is CAISETPQNSYEQYF. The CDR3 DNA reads TGTGCCATCAGTGAAACGCCACAGAACTCCTACGAGCAGTACTTC.

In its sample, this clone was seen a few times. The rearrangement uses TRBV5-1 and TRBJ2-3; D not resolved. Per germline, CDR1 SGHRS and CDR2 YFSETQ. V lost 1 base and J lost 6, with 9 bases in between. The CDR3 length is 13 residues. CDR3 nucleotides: TGCGCCAGCAGCTTGATCTTGGGGGATACGCAGTATTTT. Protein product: CASSLILGDTQYF.

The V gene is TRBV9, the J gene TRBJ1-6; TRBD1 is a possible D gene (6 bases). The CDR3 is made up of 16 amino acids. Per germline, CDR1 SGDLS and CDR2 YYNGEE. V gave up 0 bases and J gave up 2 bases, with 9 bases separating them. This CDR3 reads CASSVVEGAYNSPLHF. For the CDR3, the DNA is TGTGCCAGCAGCGTAGTGGAGGGGGCCTATAATTCACCCCTCCACTTT.

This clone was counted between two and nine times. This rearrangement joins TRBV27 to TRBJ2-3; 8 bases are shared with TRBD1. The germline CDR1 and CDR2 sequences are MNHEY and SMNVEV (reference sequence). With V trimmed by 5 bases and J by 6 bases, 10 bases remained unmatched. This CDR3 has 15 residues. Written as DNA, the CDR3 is TGTGCCAGCAGTCCCGGGACAGGAAGGGCGGATACGCAGTATTTT. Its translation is CASSPGTGRADTQYF.

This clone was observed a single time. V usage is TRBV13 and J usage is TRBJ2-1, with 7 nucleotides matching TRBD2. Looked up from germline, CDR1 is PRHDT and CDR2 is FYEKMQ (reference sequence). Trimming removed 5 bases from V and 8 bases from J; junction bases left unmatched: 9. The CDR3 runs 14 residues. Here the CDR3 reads CASSPTAGAHEQFF. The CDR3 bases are TGTGCCAGCAGCCCTACGGCGGGAGCACATGAGCAGTTCTTC.

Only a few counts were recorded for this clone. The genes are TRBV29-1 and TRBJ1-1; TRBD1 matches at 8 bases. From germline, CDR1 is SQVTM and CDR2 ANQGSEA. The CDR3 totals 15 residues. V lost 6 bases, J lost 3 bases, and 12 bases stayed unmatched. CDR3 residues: CSVTPGQGSDTEAFF. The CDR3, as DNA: TGCAGCGTCACTCCCGGACAGGGCAGCGACACTGAAGCTTTCTTT.

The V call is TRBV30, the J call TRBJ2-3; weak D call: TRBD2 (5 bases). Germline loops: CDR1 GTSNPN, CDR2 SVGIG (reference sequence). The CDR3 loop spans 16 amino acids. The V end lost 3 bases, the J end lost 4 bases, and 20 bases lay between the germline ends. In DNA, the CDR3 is TGTGCCTGGAGCTACACCCGACCCGCCGGGGCAGATACGCAGTATTTT. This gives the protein CAWSYTRPAGADTQYF.

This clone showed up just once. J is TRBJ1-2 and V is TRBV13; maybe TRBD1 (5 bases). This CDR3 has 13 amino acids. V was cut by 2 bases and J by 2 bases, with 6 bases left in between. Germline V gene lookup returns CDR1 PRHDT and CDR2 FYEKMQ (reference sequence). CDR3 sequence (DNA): TGTGCCAGCAGCTTACGGGGGAACTATGGCTACACCTTC. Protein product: CASSLRGNYGYTF.

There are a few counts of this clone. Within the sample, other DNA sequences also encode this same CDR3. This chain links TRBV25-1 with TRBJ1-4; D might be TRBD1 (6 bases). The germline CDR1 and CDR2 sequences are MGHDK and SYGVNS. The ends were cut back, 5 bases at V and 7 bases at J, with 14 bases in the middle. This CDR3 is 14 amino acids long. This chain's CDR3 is CASSKQGYVEKLFF. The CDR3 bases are TGTGCCAGCAGTAAACAGGGTTACGTTGAAAAACTGTTTTTT.

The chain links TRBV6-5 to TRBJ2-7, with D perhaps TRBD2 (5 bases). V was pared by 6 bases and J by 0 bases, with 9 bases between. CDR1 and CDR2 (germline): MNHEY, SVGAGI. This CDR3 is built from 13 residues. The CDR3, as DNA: TGTGCCAGCAGGGTCGGGGTCTCCTACGAGCAGTACTTC. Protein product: CASRVGVSYEQYF.